This T cell receptor beta chain was found in a study of blood T cell repertoires in COVID-19. In the original processing: Reference gene primer amplification yielded estimated nucleated cell counts. TCRdb's table, derived via immunoSEQ multiplex PCR, lists solely in-frame clones and lacks some. The V and J calls and the clone size are those of that table, but D and trimming were determined from the DNA. The table includes around 140,000 clones, roughly nine tenths detected once. The sequencing input was peripheral blood. This TCR was sampled from a woman between 65 and 79 years old with COVID-19, enrolled during active disease.

The CDR3 DNA reads TGTGCCAGCAGTCCCCCGGGGGGAGGTGAGCAGTTCTTC. It specifies CASSPPGGGEQFF. The rearrangement uses TRBV6-6 and TRBJ2-1, with TRBD2 identical over 7 bases. The J segment lost 9 bases and the V segment lost 5 bases, leaving 7 bases of the junction unmatched. The CDR3 spans 13 residues. Germline V gene sequence: CDR1 MNHNY, CDR2 SVGAGI (reference sequence).